The rows below give T cell receptor beta chains drawn from one sample of a study of identical twins. TCRdb re-derived calls from the 5' RACE reads in MiXCR, one entry per CDR3 protein. The sample yields 1.5 million to 2 million distinct CDR3 sequences, around 33% seen once. Sequenced input: cord blood. The receptors stem from a newborn girl in good health. CDR3s leave out the opening cysteine and the closing phenylalanine or tryptophan. The order of the fields is CDR3 protein, CDR3 length, V gene.

ASPGKAYPKKYEQY	14	TRBV30
ASSFRTLNTEAF	12	TRBV11-2
SVDPGPNTEAF	11	TRBV29-1
ASRPVDKYQETQY	13	TRBV27
ASSLRGGGLAKNIQY	15	TRBV12-3/TRBV12-4
ASSASGGLYGYT	12	TRBV5-1
ASSFRQNNQPQH	12	TRBV27
AGSLSRTVYGYT	12	TRBV28
ASITPTGKGTEAF	13	TRBV6-2/TRBV6-3
ASKLASTNEKLF	12	TRBV6-6
ASSPCGLLHTGGLDQPQH	18	TRBV12-3/TRBV12-4